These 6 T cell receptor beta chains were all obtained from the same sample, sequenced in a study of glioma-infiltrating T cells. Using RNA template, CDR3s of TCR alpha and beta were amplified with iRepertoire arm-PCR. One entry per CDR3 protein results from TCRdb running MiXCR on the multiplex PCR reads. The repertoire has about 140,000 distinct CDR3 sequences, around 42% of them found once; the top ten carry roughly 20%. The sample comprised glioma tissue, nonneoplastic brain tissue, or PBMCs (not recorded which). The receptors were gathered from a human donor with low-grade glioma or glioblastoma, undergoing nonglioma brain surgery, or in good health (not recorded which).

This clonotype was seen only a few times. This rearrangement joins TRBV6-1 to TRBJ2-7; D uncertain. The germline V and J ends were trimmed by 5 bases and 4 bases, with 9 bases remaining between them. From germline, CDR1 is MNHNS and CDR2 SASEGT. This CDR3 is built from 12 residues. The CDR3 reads CASSRQVYEQYF. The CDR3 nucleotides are TGTGCCAGCAGTCGACAAGTATACGAGCAGTACTTC.

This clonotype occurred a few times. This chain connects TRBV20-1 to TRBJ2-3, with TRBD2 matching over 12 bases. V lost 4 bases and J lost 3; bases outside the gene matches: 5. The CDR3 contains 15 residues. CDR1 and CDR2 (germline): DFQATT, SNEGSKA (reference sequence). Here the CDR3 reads CSATRLAGETDTQYF. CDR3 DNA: TGCAGTGCTACAAGACTAGCGGGGGAGACAGATACGCAGTATTTT.

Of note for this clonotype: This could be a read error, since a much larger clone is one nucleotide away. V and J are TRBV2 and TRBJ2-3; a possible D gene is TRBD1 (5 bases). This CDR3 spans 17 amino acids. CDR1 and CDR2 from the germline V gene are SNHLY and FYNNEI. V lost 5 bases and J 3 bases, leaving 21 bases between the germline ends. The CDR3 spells CASSYKVSSAGTDTQYF. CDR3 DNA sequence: TGTGCCAGCAGTTATAAGGTATCGTCGGCAGGGACAGATACGCAGTATTTT.

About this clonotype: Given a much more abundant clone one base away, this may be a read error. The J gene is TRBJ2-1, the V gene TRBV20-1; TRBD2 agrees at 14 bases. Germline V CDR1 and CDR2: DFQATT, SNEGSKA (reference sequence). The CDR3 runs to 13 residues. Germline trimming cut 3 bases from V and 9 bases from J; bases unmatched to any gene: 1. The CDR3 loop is CSARTSGGAEQFF. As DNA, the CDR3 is TGCAGTGCTAGGACTAGCGGGGGGGCTGAGCAGTTCTTC.

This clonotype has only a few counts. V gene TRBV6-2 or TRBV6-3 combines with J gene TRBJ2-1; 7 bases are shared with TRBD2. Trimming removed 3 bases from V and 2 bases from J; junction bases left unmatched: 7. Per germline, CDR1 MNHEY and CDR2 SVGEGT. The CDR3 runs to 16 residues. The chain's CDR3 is CASSYRAGVTYNEQFF. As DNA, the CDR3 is TGTGCCAGCAGTTATAGGGCGGGAGTGACCTACAATGAGCAGTTCTTC.

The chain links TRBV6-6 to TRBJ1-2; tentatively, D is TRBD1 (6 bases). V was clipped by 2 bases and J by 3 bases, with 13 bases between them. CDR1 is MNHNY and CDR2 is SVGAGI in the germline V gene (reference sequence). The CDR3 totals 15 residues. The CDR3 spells CASSYTYRDDYGYTF. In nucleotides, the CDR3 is TGTGCCAGCAGTTACACTTACAGGGATGACTATGGCTACACCTTC.